The 8 T cell receptor beta chains presented below share a single source sample, sequenced in a study of blood T cell repertoires in COVID-19. The method was immunoSEQ multiplex PCR; TCRdb's version includes in-frame clones alone and lacks a portion of them. The sample consists of about 110,000 clones, approximately 79% of them appearing once. The sequenced material came from peripheral blood. The receptor set was obtained from an elderly woman with active or convalescent COVID-19.

The V gene is TRBV9, the J gene TRBJ1-3, with D unclear. This CDR3 contains 16 residues. Trimming removed 5 bases from V and 0 bases from J, with 15 bases in between. Per germline, CDR1 SGDLS and CDR2 YYNGEE. CDR3 sequence: CASSVGGGSSGNTIYF. The CDR3 nucleotides are TGTGCCAGCAGTGTCGGAGGTGGGAGCTCTGGAAACACCATATATTTT.

The chain joins TRBV5-5 to TRBJ2-7; 9 nucleotides match TRBD2. The V gene end was trimmed by 2 bases and the J gene end by 6 bases; junction bases not matched to a gene: 9. The CDR3 has 15 amino acids. Germline V gives CDR1 SGHKS, CDR2 YYEKEE (reference sequence). The CDR3 nucleotides read TGTGCCAGCAGCTTCCCGGGCGGGAGGGCCCGCGAGCAGTACTTC. It translates to CASSFPGGRAREQYF.

This chain uses TRBV7-9 with TRBJ2-1; D is uncertain. CDR1 and CDR2 (germline): SEHNR, FQNEAQ (reference sequence). This CDR3 is built from 17 residues. V lost 5 bases, J lost 0 bases, and 17 bases lay in between. The CDR3: CASSPPPARNSYNEQFF. CDR3 bases: TGTGCCAGCAGCCCGCCCCCGGCCAGGAACTCCTACAATGAGCAGTTCTTC.

The V and J genes are TRBV19 and TRBJ2-3; maybe TRBD2 (6 bases). The CDR3 covers 14 residues. V lost 1 base and J 3 bases, leaving 8 bases between the germline ends. Germline-derived CDR1 and CDR2 are LNHDA and SQIVND (reference sequence). CDR3 sequence (DNA): TGTGCCAGTAGTATAGCGGGAGTGACAGATACGCAGTATTTT. This encodes CASSIAGVTDTQYF.

The DNA for the CDR3 is TGTGCCAGCAGCCCGGGGGTTGTTGGAAACACCATATATTTT. It specifies CASSPGVVGNTIYF. The chain joins TRBV5-4 to TRBJ1-3; TRBD1 is a possible D gene (5 bases). The CDR3 runs 14 residues. The ends were cut back, 4 bases at V and 3 bases at J, with 11 bases in the middle. Germline CDR1 and CDR2: SGHNT and YYREEE (reference sequence).

The chain joins TRBV25-1 to TRBJ1-4; D is possibly TRBD1 (5 bases). CDR1 MGHDK and CDR2 SYGVNS come from the germline V gene. This CDR3 comprises 14 residues. V gave up 0 bases and J gave up 7 bases, with 9 bases separating them. The CDR3 nucleotides are TGTGCCAGCAGTGAATACAGGGTAGCTGAAAAACTGTTTTTT. This translates into CASSEYRVAEKLFF.

The chain links TRBV27 to TRBJ2-7; the match to TRBD1 covers 9 bases. Germline V gene lookup returns CDR1 MNHEY and CDR2 SMNVEV (reference sequence). CDR3 size: 14 residues. V shed 6 bases, J shed 3 bases, and the junction held 6 bases outside the gene matches. The CDR3 is CASRTGTGLYEQYF. The CDR3 nucleotides read TGTGCCAGCAGAACCGGGACAGGGCTCTACGAGCAGTACTTC.

The genes are TRBV5-1 and TRBJ1-1; TRBD1 matches at 7 bases. CDR1 and CDR2 from the germline V gene are SGHRS and YFSETQ. The CDR3 runs to 14 residues. J was trimmed by 1 base and V by 7 bases; bases with no gene match: 7. The CDR3 spells CASRSGTENTEAFF. As DNA, the CDR3 is TGCGCCAGCCGCTCCGGGACAGAGAACACTGAAGCTTTCTTT.